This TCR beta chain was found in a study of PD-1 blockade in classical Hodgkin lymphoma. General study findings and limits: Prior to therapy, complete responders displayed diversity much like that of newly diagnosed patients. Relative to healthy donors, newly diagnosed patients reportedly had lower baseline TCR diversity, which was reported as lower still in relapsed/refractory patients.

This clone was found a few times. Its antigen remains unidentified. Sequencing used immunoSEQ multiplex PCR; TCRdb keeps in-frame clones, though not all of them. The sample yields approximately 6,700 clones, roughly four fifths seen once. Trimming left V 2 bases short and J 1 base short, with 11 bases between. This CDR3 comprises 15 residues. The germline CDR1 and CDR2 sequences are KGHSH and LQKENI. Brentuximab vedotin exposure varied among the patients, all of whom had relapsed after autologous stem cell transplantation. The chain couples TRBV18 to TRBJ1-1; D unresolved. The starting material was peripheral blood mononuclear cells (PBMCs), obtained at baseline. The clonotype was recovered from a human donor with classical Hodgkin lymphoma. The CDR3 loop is CASSPDLGENTEAFF. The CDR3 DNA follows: TGTGCCAGCTCACCAGATCTCGGGGAGAACACTGAAGCTTTCTTT.